Listed below are T cell receptor beta chains from one sample, sequenced in a study of T-cell reconstitution after alpha-beta-depleted transplantation in children. One entry per CDR3 protein results from TCRdb running MiXCR on the PCR reads. This repertoire shows around 240,000 distinct CDR3 sequences, approximately 8.9% found once; its top ten account for nearly 6.5%. The sample was PBMCs, mostly from graft donor cells, taken 180 days after TCRalphabeta/CD19-depleted stem cell transplant. The receptor set was obtained from a male patient aged 10 to 17 who had a stem cell transplant for acute lymphoblastic leukemia, so the T cells may come from the graft donor. CDR3s include the opening cysteine and the closing phenylalanine or tryptophan. The order of the fields is V gene, clone size, J gene, D gene, CDR3 protein, CDR3 DNA. D genes are given only for firm matches. For some rows the clone size is stated as once, few or many, or as a class when expanded; others skip it.

>TRBV29-1|.|TRBJ2-1|TRBD1
CSVEDRGQGAIHEQFF
TGCAGCGTTGAAGATCGGGGACAGGGGGCGATTCATGAGCAGTTCTTC
>TRBV20-1|many|TRBJ1-1|.
CSASLPGWGNTEAFF
TGCAGTGCTAGCCTCCCGGGCTGGGGGAACACTGAAGCTTTCTTT
>TRBV7-2|many|TRBJ2-5|.
CASSPQVGQETQYF
TGTGCCAGCAGCCCCCAGGTCGGCCAAGAGACCCAGTACTTC
>TRBV27|many|TRBJ2-6|.
CASGRSGANVLTF
TGTGCCAGTGGTCGCTCTGGGGCCAACGTCCTGACTTTC
>TRBV12-3/TRBV12-4|many|TRBJ1-1|TRBD1
CASSHVPGQGAWTEAFF
TGTGCCAGCAGTCACGTCCCGGGACAGGGGGCCTGGACTGAAGCTTTCTTT
>TRBV7-9|many|TRBJ2-2|.
CASSLKAVTGELFF
TGTGCCAGCAGCCTGAAGGCGGTCACCGGGGAGCTGTTTTTT
>TRBV7-3|many|TRBJ2-2|TRBD2
CASSLKGASGGPNTGELFF
TGTGCCAGCAGCTTAAAGGGGGCTAGCGGGGGACCGAACACCGGGGAGCTGTTTTTT
>TRBV9|many|TRBJ2-7|TRBD1
CASSVGTGRYEQYF
TGTGCCAGCAGCGTAGGGACAGGGAGGTACGAGCAGTACTTC
>TRBV28|.|TRBJ2-7|TRBD1
CASSLPDRKLYEQYF
TGTGCCAGCAGTCTCCCGGACAGGAAACTCTACGAGCAGTACTTC
>TRBV7-2|.|TRBJ1-2|TRBD1
CASSSQRSDRGNGYTF
TGTGCCAGCAGCTCCCAAAGGTCGGACAGGGGGAATGGCTACACCTTC
>TRBV7-6|.|TRBJ2-3|.
CASSLMGSTQYF
TGTGCCAGCAGCTTAATGGGGTCGACGCAGTATTTT